The 25 T cell receptor beta chains below all came from one sample that was sequenced in a study of blood T cells in healthy people across ages. Alongside a J-beta primer mix, a sample-barcoded 5' primer served in a second PCR lasting about 6 to 11 cycles. Each CDR3 protein gets one entry after TCRdb re-called the 5' RACE reads with MiXCR. The sample records 600,000 to 850,000 distinct CDR3 sequences, just under 25% being singletons. This sample also belongs to another study, concerning T cells of mothers and their children.

Input material: blood. The receptors were sampled from a boy aged 5-17 years in good health.

This clonotype showed up just a few times. The chain links TRBV4-1 to TRBJ2-5; 9 bases agree with TRBD2. TRBJ2-1 matches the DNA end more closely, so the J call is doubtful. The CDR3 totals 17 residues. Germline V gives CDR1 MGHRA, CDR2 YSYEKL. The CDR3: CASSQAPGLAALGEQFF. CDR3 bases: TGCGCCAGCAGCCAAGCTCCGGGACTAGCTGCCTTAGGGGAGCAGTTCTTC.

The gene calls are TRBV20-1 and TRBJ2-7, with 10 bases aligning to TRBD1. This CDR3 has 15 residues. V dropped 3 bases and J dropped 2; count of bases not matched to a gene: 7. Germline CDR1 reads DFQATT; CDR2 reads SNEGSKA (reference sequence). The CDR3 sequence is CSASGGGTGAYEQYF. CDR3 in DNA: TGCAGTGCTAGCGGTGGGGGGACAGGGGCCTACGAGCAGTACTTC.

The genes are TRBV18 and TRBJ2-5, with D uncertain. Deletions cut 10 bases from V and 1 base from J, with 7 bases between. CDR1 is KGHSH, CDR2 LQKENI, per germline. The CDR3 loop spans 11 amino acids. Written as DNA, the CDR3 is TGTGCCACCGCCCTCCAAGAGACCCAGTACTTC. Translation: CATALQETQYF.

The J gene is TRBJ1-1, the V gene TRBV7-3, with D perhaps TRBD1 (6 bases). The CDR3 loop spans 16 amino acids. Trimming cost V 5 bases and J 0 bases, with 16 bases left between them. Germline V gives CDR1 SGHTA, CDR2 FQGTGA. The CDR3 is CASSETGFIMNTEAFF. In nucleotides, the CDR3 is TGTGCCAGCAGCGAAACAGGGTTTATCATGAACACTGAAGCTTTCTTT.

The CDR3 region has the DNA TGTGCCAGCAGCCCCCCCCGGGGAAATGAAAAACTGTTTTTT. Translated, it gives CASSPPRGNEKLFF. V usage is TRBV7-9 and J usage is TRBJ1-4; D gene uncertain. V dropped 5 bases and J dropped 5 bases, with 12 bases sitting between them. Germline CDR1 is SEHNR and CDR2 is FQNEAQ (reference sequence). CDR3 size: 14 residues.

This clonotype was observed a handful of times. V gene TRBV18 combines with J gene TRBJ1-4; D gene unclear. The V and J ends lost 2 bases and 8 bases respectively, with 9 bases between them. The CDR3 is 13 amino acids. Germline values: CDR1 KGHSH, CDR2 LQKENI. CDR3 sequence (DNA): TGTGCCAGCTCACCAGGGGTTGGAGAAAAACTGTTTTTT. Translation gives CASSPGVGEKLFF. The whole variable domain, remainder taken from reference TRBV18 and TRBJ1-4, is NAGVMQNPRHLVRRRGQEARLRCSPMKGHSHVYWYRQLPEEGLKFMVYLQKENIIDESGMPKERFSAEFPKEGPSILRIQQVVRGDSAAYFCASSPGVGEKLFFGSGTQLSVL.

The V call is TRBV20-1, the J call TRBJ1-4; the D gene is possibly TRBD1 (5 bases). V was shortened by 6 bases and J by 0 bases, with 8 bases between the two germline ends. Germline CDR1 is DFQATT and CDR2 is SNEGSKA (reference sequence). The CDR3 consists of 13 residues. The CDR3 DNA reads TGCAGTGCGTGGGACGCAACTAATGAAAAACTGTTTTTT. Translating gives CSAWDATNEKLFF.

This clonotype has more than one count but fewer than ten. The rearrangement uses TRBV10-3 and TRBJ2-6; D gene ambiguous. The V gene lost 7 bases and the J gene lost 0 bases, with 10 bases spanning the gap. Germline-derived CDR1 and CDR2 are ENHRY and SYGVKD. The CDR3 loop spans 15 amino acids. The CDR3 region is CAIKGEDSGANVLTF. The CDR3 DNA sequence: TGTGCCATCAAGGGCGAGGACTCTGGGGCCAACGTCCTGACTTTC.

This CDR3 is CASSFSAYHGYTF. Here the CDR3 DNA reads TGTGCCAGCAGTTTTAGCGCGTACCATGGCTACACCTTC. J is TRBJ1-2 and V is TRBV12-3 or TRBV12-4, with no clear D. Trimming took 3 bases from V and 6 from J, leaving 11 bases between them. This CDR3 contains 13 residues.

This clonotype was seen only a few times. V usage is TRBV12-3 or TRBV12-4 and J usage is TRBJ2-3, with 7 bases aligning to TRBD2. This CDR3 has 14 amino acids. Unmatched junction bases numbered 8, after V lost 10 bases and J lost 1 base. The CDR3 protein is CATGRGWCTDTQYF. The CDR3 nucleotides are TGTGCCACAGGGCGGGGGTGGTGCACAGATACGCAGTATTTT.

The count of this clonotype is one. The chain joins TRBV24-1 to TRBJ2-7; D may be TRBD2 (5 bases). Germline assignment: CDR1 KGHDR and CDR2 SFDVKD. With 3 bases removed from V and 4 bases from J, the gap between germline ends came to 15 bases. The CDR3 runs 15 residues. The DNA for the CDR3 is TGTGCCACCAGTGATCCCCCACGAGGGATTTACGAGCAGTACTTC. Its translation is CATSDPPRGIYEQYF.

This chain joins TRBV27 and TRBJ1-2, with TRBD1 matching 10 bases. This CDR3 spans 15 amino acids. V trimming: 5 bases; J trimming: 6 bases; junction bases outside the gene matches: 9. CDR1 and CDR2 from the germline V gene are MNHEY and SMNVEV (reference sequence). The CDR3 nucleotides are TGTGCCAGCAGTCGAATGACAGGGGGCCTTAATGGCTACACCTTC. Its translation: CASSRMTGGLNGYTF.

This clonotype was detected only a few times. This chain uses TRBV9 with TRBJ2-5, with 11 bases aligning to TRBD2. CDR1 is SGDLS, CDR2 YYNGEE, per germline. The CDR3 contains 15 residues. V dropped 7 bases and J dropped 3; count of bases not matched to a gene: 8. The CDR3 nucleotides read TGTGCCAGCTCCACCGGGACTAGCGGAGAAGAGACCCAGTACTTC. This translates into CASSTGTSGEETQYF. Complete variable domain (other parts from reference TRBV9 and TRBJ2-5): DSGVTQTPKHLITATGQRVTLRCSPRSGDLSVYWYQQSLDQGLQFLIQYYNGEERAKGNILERFSAQQFPDLHSELNLSSLELGDSALYFCASSTGTSGEETQYFGPGTRLLVL.

The sample holds a few counts of this clonotype. The V and J genes are TRBV7-2 and TRBJ1-1; 9 bases fit TRBD1. V was pared by 4 bases and J by 1 base, with 10 bases of the junction left unmatched. The CDR3 extends over 17 amino acids. Germline V gene sequence: CDR1 SGHTA, CDR2 FQGNSA. The chain's CDR3 is CASSYTGGEIRNTEAFF. In nucleotides, the CDR3 is TGTGCCAGCAGCTACACAGGGGGCGAAATTAGGAACACTGAAGCTTTCTTT.

The table lists this clonotype with a count of one. The chain carries TRBV19 and TRBJ2-7; 7 nucleotides align to TRBD1. From germline, CDR1 is LNHDA and CDR2 SQIVND (reference sequence). Losses at the gene ends were 3 bases for V and 3 bases for J; bases not matched to a gene: 2. This CDR3 has 13 residues. The CDR3 nucleotides are TGTGCCAGTAGTATGGCAGGGGGCTACGAGCAGTACTTC. Amino acids: CASSMAGGYEQYF.

The rearrangement links TRBV7-9 to TRBJ2-5, with D perhaps matching TRBD2 (5 bases). The CDR3 has 12 residues. Deletions cut 4 bases from V and 11 bases from J, with 14 bases between. CDR1 is SEHNR and CDR2 is FQNEAQ in the germline V gene (reference sequence). The CDR3 reads CASSSAVSEQYF. In nucleotides, the CDR3 is TGTGCCAGCAGCTCAGCGGTTTCGGAGCAGTACTTC.

This clonotype appeared a few times. The rearrangement joins TRBV7-9 to TRBJ1-5, with TRBD1 as a possible D gene (6 bases). The CDR3 is 14 residues long. Germline CDR1 is SEHNR and CDR2 is FQNEAQ (reference sequence). Trimming took off 6 bases at V and 3 bases at J, with 12 bases between the two ends. The CDR3 protein is CASRPKGDNQPQHF. CDR3 nucleotide sequence: TGTGCCAGCAGGCCGAAGGGGGACAATCAGCCCCAGCATTTT.

This clonotype was seen more than once but under ten times. The rearrangement links TRBV29-1 to TRBJ1-4; 9 nucleotides match TRBD1. V lost 6 bases and J lost 6; bases outside the gene matches: 5. The CDR3 length is 13 residues. CDR1 and CDR2 (germline): SQVTM, ANQGSEA. Here the CDR3 DNA reads TGCAGCGTCTATCGGACAGGGGATGAAAAACTGTTTTTT. It translates to CSVYRTGDEKLFF.

This clonotype has only a few counts. This chain connects TRBV13 to TRBJ2-5, with D perhaps given as TRBD1 or TRBD2 (5 bases each). The V end was cut by 5 bases, the J end by 5 bases, with 18 bases between. This CDR3 spans 15 amino acids. In germline, CDR1 is PRHDT, CDR2 FYEKMQ (reference sequence). The CDR3, as DNA: TGTGCCAGCAGCCAAAAGTGGGAGCCAGGGGAGACCCAGTACTTC. It codes for CASSQKWEPGETQYF.

This rearrangement joins TRBV5-1 to TRBJ2-1, with 13 bases lining up with TRBD2. The CDR3 sequence is 19 residues long. The germline gives CDR1 SGHRS, CDR2 YFSETQ. Germline trimming cut 5 bases from V and 0 bases from J; bases unmatched to any gene: 11. The CDR3 DNA reads as TGCGCCAGCAGTCGGACTAGCGGGAGTGAATTTGTCTCCTACAATGAGCAGTTCTTC. It codes for CASSRTSGSEFVSYNEQFF.

The V gene is TRBV6-5, the J gene TRBJ1-6; the D gene is possibly TRBD1 (5 bases). Trimming removed 6 bases from V and 6 bases from J, with 9 bases in between. Germline V lookup: CDR1 MNHEY, CDR2 SVGAGI. There are 13 residues in the CDR3. The CDR3 protein is CASSWGRNSPLHF. The CDR3, as DNA: TGTGCCAGCAGCTGGGGCCGTAATTCACCCCTCCACTTT.

This clonotype has at least ten counts. This chain links TRBV3-1 with TRBJ2-7; D ambiguous. The CDR3 is 13 residues long. Trimming removed 3 bases from V and 7 bases from J, with 13 bases in between. Germline V gene lookup returns CDR1 LGHDT and CDR2 YNNKEL (reference sequence). CDR3 loop: CASSHLRGNEQYF. In DNA form, the CDR3 reads TGTGCCAGCAGCCACCTTCGCGGTAATGAGCAGTACTTC.

This chain uses TRBV19 with TRBJ2-5; D not certain. V was cut by 3 bases and J by 1 base, with 12 bases left in between. Germline CDR1 and CDR2: LNHDA and SQIVND (reference sequence). The CDR3 is 15 amino acids. CDR3 residues: CASSIRLESQETQYF. The DNA of the CDR3 is TGTGCCAGTAGTATCCGGCTAGAGTCCCAAGAGACCCAGTACTTC.

This chain connects TRBV19 to TRBJ2-1, with 7 bases that match TRBD2. Trimming cost V 11 bases and J 1 base; bases outside gene matches: 5. The CDR3 is 13 residues long. Germline values: CDR1 LNHDA, CDR2 SQIVND (reference sequence). The CDR3 nucleotides are TGTGCCGCCAAAGCGGGGTCCTACAATGAGCAGTTCTTC. Translation gives CAAKAGSYNEQFF.

As regards this clonotype: It is likely a read error, because the conserved phenylalanine at the end of the CDR3 is missing. This sequence joins TRBV27 and TRBJ1-4; D is ambiguous. CDR3 length: 16 residues. V was shortened by 5 bases and J by 0 bases, with 13 bases between the two germline ends. Germline assignment: CDR1 MNHEY and CDR2 SMNVEV (reference sequence). For the CDR3, the DNA is TGTGCCAGCAGTCAGCGGACGACAACAACTAATGAAAAACTGTTTTTG. Amino acid sequence: CASSQRTTTTNEKLFL.